This entry describes one T cell receptor beta chain. Sequenced by immunoSEQ multiplex PCR; TCRdb stores in-frame clones only, minus some. The table shows roughly 120,000 clones, with roughly 89% occurring only once. This record belongs to a study of PD-L1 blockade in urothelial cancer. The time point here: peripheral blood 6 weeks after treatment start. Patients were diagnosed with urothelial carcinoma, either locally advanced or metastatic. The CDR3 runs 13 residues. From germline, CDR1 is SGHVS and CDR2 FQNEAQ. V lost 8 bases, J lost 2 bases, and 11 bases lay in between. This specimen consisted of PBMCs, obtained around atezolizumab (anti-PD-L1) treatment. This sequence was found in a man in his fifties or sixties with urothelial cancer. V usage is TRBV7-8 and J usage is TRBJ2-3, with D possibly matching TRBD2 (7 bases). The CDR3 region is CASGGGHTDTQYF. Here the CDR3 DNA reads TGTGCCAGCGGGGGGGGACACACAGATACGCAGTATTTT.